This TCR beta chain was recovered during a study of PD-1 blockade in classical Hodgkin lymphoma. In regard to this clone: Its cognate antigen is unknown.

Study-wide results and caveats: Patients newly diagnosed and complete responders had comparable baseline diversity.

Each and every patient relapsed after autologous stem cell transplantation, and patients got differing brentuximab vedotin exposure. Sequencing used immunoSEQ multiplex PCR; TCRdb keeps in-frame clones, though not all of them. Among just under 30,000 clones listed, 60% to 80% were seen once. This CDR3 comprises 16 residues. V dropped 1 base and J dropped 5; count of bases not matched to a gene: 7. Germline V gene data show CDR1 as KGHSH and CDR2 as LQKENI. This specimen was peripheral blood mononuclear cells (PBMCs), taken before the second cycle of nivolumab. This TCR was sampled from a human donor with classical Hodgkin lymphoma. This chain joins TRBV18 and TRBJ2-5; 10 bases fit TRBD2. In nucleotides, the CDR3 is TGTGCCAGCTCACCACAAGCGGGGGGGCCCGGTGAGACCCAGTACTTC. It specifies CASSPQAGGPGETQYF.